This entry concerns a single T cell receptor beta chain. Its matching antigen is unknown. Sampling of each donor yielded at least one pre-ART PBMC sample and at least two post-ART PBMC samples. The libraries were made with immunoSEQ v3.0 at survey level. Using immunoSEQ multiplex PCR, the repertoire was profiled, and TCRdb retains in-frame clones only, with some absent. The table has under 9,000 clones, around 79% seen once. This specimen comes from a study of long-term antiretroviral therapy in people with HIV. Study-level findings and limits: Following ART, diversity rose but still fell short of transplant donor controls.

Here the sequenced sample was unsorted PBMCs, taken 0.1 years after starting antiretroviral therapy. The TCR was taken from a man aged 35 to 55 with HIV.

DNA for the CDR3: TGTGCCAGCAGTGAAAGCGGAGGCTTTGCCTACGAGCAGTACTTC. Protein sequence: CASSESGGFAYEQYF. The rearrangement uses TRBV6-1 and TRBJ2-7; D is perhaps TRBD2 (5 bases). This CDR3 has 15 residues. V dropped 2 bases and J dropped 2 bases, with 13 bases sitting between them. CDR1 and CDR2 (germline): MNHNS, SASEGT.